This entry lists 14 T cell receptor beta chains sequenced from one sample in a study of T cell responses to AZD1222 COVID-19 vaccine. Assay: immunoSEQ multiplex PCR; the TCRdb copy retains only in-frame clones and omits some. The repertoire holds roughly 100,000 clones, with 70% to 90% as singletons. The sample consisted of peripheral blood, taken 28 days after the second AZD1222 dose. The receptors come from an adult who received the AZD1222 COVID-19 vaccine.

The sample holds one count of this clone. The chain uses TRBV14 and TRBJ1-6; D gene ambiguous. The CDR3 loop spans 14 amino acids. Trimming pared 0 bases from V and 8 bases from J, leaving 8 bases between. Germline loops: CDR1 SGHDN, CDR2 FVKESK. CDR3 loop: CASSQERRDSPLHF. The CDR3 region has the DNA TGTGCCAGCAGCCAAGAGCGACGGGATTCACCCCTCCACTTT.

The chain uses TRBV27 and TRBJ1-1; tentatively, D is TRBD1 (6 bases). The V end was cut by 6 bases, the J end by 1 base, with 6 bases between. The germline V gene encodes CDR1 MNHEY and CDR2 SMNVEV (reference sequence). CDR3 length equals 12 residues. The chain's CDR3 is CASRQGNTEAFF. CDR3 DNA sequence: TGTGCCAGCAGACAGGGGAACACTGAAGCTTTCTTT.

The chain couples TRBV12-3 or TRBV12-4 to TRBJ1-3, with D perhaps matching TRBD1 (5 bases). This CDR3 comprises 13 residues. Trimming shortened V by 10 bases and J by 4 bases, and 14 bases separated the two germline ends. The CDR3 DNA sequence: TGTGCCACCAGGGCCGCGGGAGGAAACACCATATATTTT. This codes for CATRAAGGNTIYF.

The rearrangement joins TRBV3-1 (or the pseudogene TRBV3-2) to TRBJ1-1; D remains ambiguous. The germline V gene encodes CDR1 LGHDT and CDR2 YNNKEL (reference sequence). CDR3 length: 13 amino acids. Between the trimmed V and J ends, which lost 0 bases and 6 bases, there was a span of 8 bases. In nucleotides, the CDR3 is TGTGCCAGCAGCCAAGATCTAACAGCTGAAGCTTTCTTT. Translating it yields CASSQDLTAEAFF.

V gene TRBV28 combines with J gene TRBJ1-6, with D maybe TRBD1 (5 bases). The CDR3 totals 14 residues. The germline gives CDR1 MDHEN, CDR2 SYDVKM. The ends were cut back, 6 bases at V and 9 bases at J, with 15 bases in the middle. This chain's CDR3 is CASREGAIGSPLHF. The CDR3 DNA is TGTGCCAGCAGGGAAGGGGCTATCGGTTCACCCCTCCACTTT.

CDR3 nucleotides: TGTGCCAGCAGCTTAGCGCCTAGCGGGAGTACGGGGGCTAGCACAGATACGCAGTATTTT. It is translated as CASSLAPSGSTGASTDTQYF. V usage is TRBV7-8 and J usage is TRBJ2-3, with TRBD2 matching 10 bases. Germline assignment: CDR1 SGHVS and CDR2 FQNEAQ. J gave up 0 bases and V 0 bases, and 12 bases lay outside the gene matches. The CDR3 extends over 20 amino acids.

The CDR3 sequence: CASSLGQGYNQPQHF. Written as DNA, the CDR3 is TGTGCCAGCAGCCTAGGACAAGGTTACAATCAGCCCCAGCATTTT. The chain recombines TRBV7-8 with TRBJ1-5; maybe TRBD1 (5 bases). Germline CDR1 is SGHVS and CDR2 is FQNEAQ. The ends were cut back, 5 bases at V and 3 bases at J, with 14 bases in the middle. CDR3 length: 15 residues.

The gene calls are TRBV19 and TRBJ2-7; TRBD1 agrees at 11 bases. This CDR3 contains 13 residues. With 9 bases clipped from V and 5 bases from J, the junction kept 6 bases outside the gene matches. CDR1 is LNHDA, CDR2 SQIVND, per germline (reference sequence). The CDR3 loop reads CASRDRGAHEQYF. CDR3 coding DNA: TGTGCCAGCCGGGACAGGGGGGCCCACGAGCAGTACTTC.

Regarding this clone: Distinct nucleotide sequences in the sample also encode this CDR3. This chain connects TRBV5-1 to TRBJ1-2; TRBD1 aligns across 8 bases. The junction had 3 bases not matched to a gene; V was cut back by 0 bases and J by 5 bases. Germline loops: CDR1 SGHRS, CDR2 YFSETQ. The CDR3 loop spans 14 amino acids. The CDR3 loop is CASSLGDRIYGYTF. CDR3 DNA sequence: TGCGCCAGCAGCTTGGGGGACAGGATATATGGCTACACCTTC.

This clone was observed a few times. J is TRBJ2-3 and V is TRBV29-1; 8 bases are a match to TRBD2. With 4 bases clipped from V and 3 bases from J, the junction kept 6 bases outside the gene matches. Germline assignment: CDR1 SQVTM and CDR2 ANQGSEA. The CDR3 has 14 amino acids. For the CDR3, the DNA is TGCAGCGTTGCTGGCGGGAGGAGTACAGATACGCAGTATTTT. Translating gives CSVAGGRSTDTQYF.

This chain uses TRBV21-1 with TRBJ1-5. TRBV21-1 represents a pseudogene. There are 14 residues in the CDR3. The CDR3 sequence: CASLGHGGYQPQHF. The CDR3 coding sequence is TGTGCCAGCCTAGGACACGGGGGGTATCAGCCCCAGCATTTT.

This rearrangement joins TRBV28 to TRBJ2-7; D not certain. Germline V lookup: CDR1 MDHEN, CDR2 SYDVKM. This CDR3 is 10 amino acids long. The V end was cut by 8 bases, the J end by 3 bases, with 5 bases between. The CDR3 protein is CASRSYEQYF. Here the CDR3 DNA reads TGTGCCAGCCGGAGCTACGAGCAGTACTTC.

Here the CDR3 reads CASSSLSTDTQYF. The CDR3 DNA reads TGTGCCAGCAGCTCACTTTCCACAGATACGCAGTATTTT. The V and J genes are TRBV14 and TRBJ2-3; D gene uncertain. The V end lost 5 bases, the J end lost 2 bases, and 8 bases lay between the germline ends. CDR1 is SGHDN and CDR2 is FVKESK in the germline V gene. The CDR3 is 13 amino acids.

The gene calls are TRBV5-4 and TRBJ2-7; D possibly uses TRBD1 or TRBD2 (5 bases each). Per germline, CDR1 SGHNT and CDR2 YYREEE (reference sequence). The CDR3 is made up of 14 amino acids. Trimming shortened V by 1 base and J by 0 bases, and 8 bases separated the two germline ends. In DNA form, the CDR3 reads TGTGCCAGCAGCTTGCCGGGACCCTCCTACGAGCAGTACTTC. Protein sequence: CASSLPGPSYEQYF.